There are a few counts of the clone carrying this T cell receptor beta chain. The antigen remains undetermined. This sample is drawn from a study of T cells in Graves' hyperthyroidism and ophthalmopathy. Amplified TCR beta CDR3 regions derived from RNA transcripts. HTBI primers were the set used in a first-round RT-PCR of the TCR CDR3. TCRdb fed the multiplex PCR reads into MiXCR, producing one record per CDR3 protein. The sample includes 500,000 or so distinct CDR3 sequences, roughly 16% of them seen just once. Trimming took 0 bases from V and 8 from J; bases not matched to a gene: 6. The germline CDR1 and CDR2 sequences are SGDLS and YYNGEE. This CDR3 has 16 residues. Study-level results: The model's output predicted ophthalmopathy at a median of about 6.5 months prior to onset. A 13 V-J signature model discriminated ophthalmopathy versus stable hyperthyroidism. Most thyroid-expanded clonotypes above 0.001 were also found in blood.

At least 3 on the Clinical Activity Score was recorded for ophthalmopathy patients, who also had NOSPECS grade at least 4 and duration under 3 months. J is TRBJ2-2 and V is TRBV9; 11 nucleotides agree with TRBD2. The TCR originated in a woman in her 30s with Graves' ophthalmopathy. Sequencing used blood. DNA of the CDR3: TGTGCCAGCAGCGTAGAGGGACTAGCGGACTTAGGGGAGCTGTTTTTT. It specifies CASSVEGLADLGELFF. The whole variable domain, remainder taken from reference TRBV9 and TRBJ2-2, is DSGVTQTPKHLITATGQRVTLRCSPRSGDLSVYWYQQSLDQGLQFLIQYYNGEERAKGNILERFSAQQFPDLHSELNLSSLELGDSALYFCASSVEGLADLGELFFGEGSRLTVL.